Included here is one T cell receptor beta chain sequence, with context. The source of the sample is a study of blood T cell repertoires in COVID-19. The overall study: COVID-19 samples, acute and convalescent, were from the United States, Italy and Spain.

Original processing notes: Amplification with reference gene primers provided the estimates of nucleated cell counts. TCRdb's table, derived via immunoSEQ multiplex PCR, lists solely in-frame clones and lacks some. The D gene and trimming were derived from the DNA, and the V and J assignments and clone size from that table. The table shows hundreds of thousands of clones, with 85% occurring only once. Trimming removed 0 bases at V and 5 bases at J, with 13 bases between. The CDR3 is 15 residues long. CDR1 and CDR2 from the germline V gene are LGHDT and YNNKEL (reference sequence). Participant age was roughly 18 to 89 years, and participants resided in about two dozen US areas. In the 2 weeks before study entry, exposed participants met a COVID-19 case, which was PCR-confirmed or clinician-diagnosed.

The clonotype comes from a woman in her 30s who had been exposed to COVID-19. Sequenced material: PBMCs or T cells enriched from blood (not recorded which). The gene calls are TRBV3-1 (or the pseudogene TRBV3-2) and TRBJ1-1, with unresolved D. CDR3 nucleotide sequence: TGTGCCAGCAGCCAAGATCGAAGGGCGGGTACTGAAGCTTTCTTT. This codes for CASSQDRRAGTEAFF.